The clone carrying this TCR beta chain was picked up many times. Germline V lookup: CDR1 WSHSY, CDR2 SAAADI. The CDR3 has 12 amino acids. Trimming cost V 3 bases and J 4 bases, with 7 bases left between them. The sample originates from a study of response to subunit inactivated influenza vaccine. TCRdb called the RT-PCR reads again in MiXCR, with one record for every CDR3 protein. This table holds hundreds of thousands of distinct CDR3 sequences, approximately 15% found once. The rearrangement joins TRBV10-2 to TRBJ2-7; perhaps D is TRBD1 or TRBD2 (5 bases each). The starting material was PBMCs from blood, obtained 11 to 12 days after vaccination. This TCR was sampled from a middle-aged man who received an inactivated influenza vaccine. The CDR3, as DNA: TGCGCCAGCAGTGACGAGGGGTACGAGCAGTACTTC. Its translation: CASSDEGYEQYF.